The clone carrying this TCR beta chain was picked up one time. This record comes from a study of blood T cell repertoires in COVID-19. Study context: In each case, the material was cDNA or gDNA derived from T cells, B-cell-depleted T cells, or PBMCs.

Germline values: CDR1 SEHNR, CDR2 FQNEAQ (reference sequence). Trimming at V came to 2 bases and at J to 2 bases, leaving 4 bases not matched to a gene. The CDR3 runs 15 residues. Profiling relied on immunoSEQ multiplex PCR, and the TCRdb table lists in-frame clones only, not all of them. This sample has some 78,000 clones, with 80% to 90% found just once. V is TRBV7-9 and J is TRBJ2-3, with 7 bases lining up with TRBD2. Sequencing was performed on peripheral blood. This TCR derives from a man aged 45 to 65 with active or convalescent COVID-19. The CDR3: CASSLQLAATDTQYF. CDR3 in DNA: TGTGCCAGCAGCTTACAGCTAGCGGCCACAGATACGCAGTATTTT.